This TCR beta chain was recovered during a study of Ad26.COV2.S vaccination and SARS-CoV-2 variants. Trimming left V 5 bases short and J 4 bases short, with 11 bases between. The CDR3 is made up of 13 amino acids. The germline gives CDR1 LNHNV, CDR2 YYDKDF (reference sequence). The table came from immunoSEQ multiplex PCR; TCRdb's copy has only in-frame clones and leaves some out. The repertoire has approximately 400,000 clones, around 90% of them found once; the top ten carry 3.9%. Sequencing used peripheral blood, obtained after recovery from COVID-19. The receptor comes from a human donor who had recovered from COVID-19. This chain connects TRBV15 to TRBJ1-1; the D is unclear. The CDR3 reads CATSPREATEAFF. For the CDR3, the DNA is TGTGCCACCAGCCCGAGGGAGGCCACTGAAGCTTTCTTT.